This is a list of T cell receptor beta chains from one sample in a study of cytomegalovirus exposure and HLA in healthy donors. Using immunoSEQ multiplex PCR, the repertoire was profiled, and TCRdb retains in-frame clones only, with some absent. Of approximately 140,000 clones listed, around 75% are singletons. What was sequenced was PBMCs. The source of these receptors is a human donor in good health. Each CDR3 is given with its conserved first and last residue. Each record gives: J gene, CDR3 length, V gene, CDR3 protein.

TRBJ1-1 14 TRBV19 CASSMEGRNTEAFF
TRBJ1-5 14 TRBV11-2 CASSPTGLGQPQHF
TRBJ2-5 18 TRBV7-6 CASSALTGGQESMKTQYF
TRBJ2-1 15 TRBV5-6 CASSVLAGGRNEQFF
TRBJ1-5 13 TRBV25-1 CASSEGGFQPQHF
TRBJ1-4 15 TRBV5-1 CASRPSAGAQEKLFF
TRBJ2-1 11 TRBV5-4 CASNSNLEQFF
TRBJ1-5 14 TRBV10-1 CASSESGSNQPQHF
TRBJ1-2 17 TRBV5-5 CASSLEGRTGVNYGYTF
TRBJ2-1 13 TRBV11-1 CASSYNSYNEQFF
TRBJ2-7 15 TRBV19 CASSVSSGAYQEQYF
TRBJ1-5 16 TRBV2 CASSDWGTGGNQPQHF
TRBJ2-7 16 TRBV6-5 CASSYGGDRGDYEQYF
TRBJ1-1 16 TRBV10-1 CASSDYRTGGYTEAFF
TRBJ2-1 15 TRBV10-3 CAISPRGQGIDEQFF
TRBJ2-7 14 TRBV19 CASSRTGGRFEQYF
TRBJ2-3 15 TRBV5-1 CASSFGGSGADTQYF
TRBJ2-3 14 TRBV15 CATSNPGLTDTQYF
TRBJ1-2 15 TRBV5-1 CASSLGGREDYGYTF
TRBJ2-6 17 TRBV5-5 CASSLEAGHSGANVLTF
TRBJ2-7 12 TRBV28 CASSLGDRRQYF
TRBJ1-5 14 TRBV4-1 CASSHGGTNQPQHF